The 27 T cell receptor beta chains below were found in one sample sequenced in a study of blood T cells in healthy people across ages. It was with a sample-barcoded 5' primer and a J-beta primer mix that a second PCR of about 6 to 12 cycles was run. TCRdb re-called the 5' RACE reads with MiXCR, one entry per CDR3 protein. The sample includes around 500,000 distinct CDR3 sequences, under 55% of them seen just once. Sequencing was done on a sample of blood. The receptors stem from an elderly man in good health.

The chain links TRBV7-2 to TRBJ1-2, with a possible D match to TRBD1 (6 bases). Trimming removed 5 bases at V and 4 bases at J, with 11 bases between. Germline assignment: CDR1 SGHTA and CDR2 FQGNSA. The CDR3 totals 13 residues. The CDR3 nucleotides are TGTGCCAGCAGCGTTGACAGGACCTATGGCTACACCTTC. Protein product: CASSVDRTYGYTF.

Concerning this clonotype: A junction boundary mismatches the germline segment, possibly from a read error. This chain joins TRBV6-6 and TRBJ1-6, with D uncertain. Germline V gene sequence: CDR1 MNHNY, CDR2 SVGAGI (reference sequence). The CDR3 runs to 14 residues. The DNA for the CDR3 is TGTGCCGGCAGATCCGGGACCTATAATTCACCCCTCCACTTT. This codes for CAGRSGTYNSPLHF.

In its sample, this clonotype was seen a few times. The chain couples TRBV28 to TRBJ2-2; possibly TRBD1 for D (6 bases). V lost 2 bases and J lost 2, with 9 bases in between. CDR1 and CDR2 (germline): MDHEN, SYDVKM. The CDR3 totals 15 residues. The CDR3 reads CASSLTGINTGELFF. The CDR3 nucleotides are TGTGCCAGCAGTTTAACAGGGATAAACACCGGGGAGCTGTTTTTT.

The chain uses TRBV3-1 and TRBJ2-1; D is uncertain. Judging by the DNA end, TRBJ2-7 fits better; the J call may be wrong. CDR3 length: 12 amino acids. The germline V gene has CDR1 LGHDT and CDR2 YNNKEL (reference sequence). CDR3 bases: TGTGCCAGCAGCCAAGCATACAATGAGCAGTACTTC. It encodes CASSQAYNEQYF.

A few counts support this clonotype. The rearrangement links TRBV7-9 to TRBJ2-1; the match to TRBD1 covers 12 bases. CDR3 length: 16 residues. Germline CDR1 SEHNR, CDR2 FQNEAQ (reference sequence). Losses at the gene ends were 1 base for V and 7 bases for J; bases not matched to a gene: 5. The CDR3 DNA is TGTGCCAGCAGCTTAGATTGGGACAGGGGGCGAAATGAGCAGTTCTTC. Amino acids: CASSLDWDRGRNEQFF.

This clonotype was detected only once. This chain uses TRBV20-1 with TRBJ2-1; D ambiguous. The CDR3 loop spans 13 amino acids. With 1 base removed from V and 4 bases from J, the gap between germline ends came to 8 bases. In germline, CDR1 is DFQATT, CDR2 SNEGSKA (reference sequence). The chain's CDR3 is CSARGGHYNEQFF. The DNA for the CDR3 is TGCAGTGCTAGAGGTGGCCATTACAATGAGCAGTTCTTC.

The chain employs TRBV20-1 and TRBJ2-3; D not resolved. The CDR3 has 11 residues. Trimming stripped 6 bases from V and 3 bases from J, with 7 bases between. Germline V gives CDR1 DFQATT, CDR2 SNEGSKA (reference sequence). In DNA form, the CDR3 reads TGCAGTGCGATCCTTACAGATACGCAGTATTTT. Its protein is CSAILTDTQYF.

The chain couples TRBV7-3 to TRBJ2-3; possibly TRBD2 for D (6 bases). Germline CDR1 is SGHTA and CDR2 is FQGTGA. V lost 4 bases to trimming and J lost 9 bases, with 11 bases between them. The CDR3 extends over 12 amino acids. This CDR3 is CASSSEGKTQYF. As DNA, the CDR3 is TGTGCCAGCAGCTCGGAGGGCAAGACGCAGTATTTT.

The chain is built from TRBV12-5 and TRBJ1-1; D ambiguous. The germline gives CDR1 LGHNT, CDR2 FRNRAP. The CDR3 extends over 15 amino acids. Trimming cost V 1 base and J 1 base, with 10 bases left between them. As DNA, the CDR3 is TGTGCTAGTGGTTTGGGGGATCACCGGAACACTGAAGCTTTCTTT. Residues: CASGLGDHRNTEAFF.

The CDR3 region has the DNA TGCAGTGCTGCGCGGGTGAAAGGCGGCACAGATACGCAGTATTTT. This encodes CSAARVKGGTDTQYF. The chain links TRBV20-1 to TRBJ2-3, with a tentative D call TRBD2 (5 bases). The CDR3 covers 15 residues. CDR1 DFQATT and CDR2 SNEGSKA come from the germline V gene (reference sequence). V gave up 5 bases and J gave up 1 base, with 16 bases separating them.

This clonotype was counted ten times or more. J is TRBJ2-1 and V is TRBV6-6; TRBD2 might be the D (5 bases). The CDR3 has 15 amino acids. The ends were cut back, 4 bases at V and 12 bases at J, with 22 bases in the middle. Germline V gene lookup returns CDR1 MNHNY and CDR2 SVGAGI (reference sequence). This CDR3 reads CASSFIWELGFGQFF. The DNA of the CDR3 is TGTGCCAGCAGTTTTATCTGGGAGCTAGGTTTCGGGCAGTTCTTC.

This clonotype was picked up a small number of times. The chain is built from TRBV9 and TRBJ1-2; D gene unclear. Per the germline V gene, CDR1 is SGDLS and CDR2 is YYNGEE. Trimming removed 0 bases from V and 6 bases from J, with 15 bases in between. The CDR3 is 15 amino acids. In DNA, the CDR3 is TGTGCCAGCAGCGTAGCACGGGGAGGCTGGGATGGCTACACCTTC. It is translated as CASSVARGGWDGYTF.

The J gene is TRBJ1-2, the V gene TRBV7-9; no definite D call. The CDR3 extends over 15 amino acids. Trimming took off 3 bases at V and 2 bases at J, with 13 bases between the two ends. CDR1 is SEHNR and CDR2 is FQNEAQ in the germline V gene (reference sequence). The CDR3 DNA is TGTGCCAGCAGCTTCCCCCGGGAAGTGAACTATGGCTACACCTTC. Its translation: CASSFPREVNYGYTF. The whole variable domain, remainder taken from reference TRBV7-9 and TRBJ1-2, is DTGVSQNPRHKITKRGQNVTFRCDPISEHNRLYWYRQTLGQGPEFLTYFQNEAQLEKSRLLSDRFSAERPKGSFSTLEIQRTEQGDSAMYLCASSFPREVNYGYTFGSGTRLTVV.

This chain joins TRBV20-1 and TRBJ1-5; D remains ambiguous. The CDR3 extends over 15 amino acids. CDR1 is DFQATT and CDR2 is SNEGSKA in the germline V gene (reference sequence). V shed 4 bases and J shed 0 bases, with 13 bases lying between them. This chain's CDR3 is CSANKHGYSNQPQHF. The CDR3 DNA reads TGCAGTGCTAACAAGCATGGATATAGCAATCAGCCCCAGCATTTT.

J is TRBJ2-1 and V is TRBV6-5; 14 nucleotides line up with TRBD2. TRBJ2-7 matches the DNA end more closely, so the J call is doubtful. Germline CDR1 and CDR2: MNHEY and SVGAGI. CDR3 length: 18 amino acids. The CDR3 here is CASSYGTSGSPSYNEQYF. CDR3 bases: TGTGCCAGCAGTTACGGGACTAGCGGGAGTCCCTCCTACAATGAGCAGTACTTC.

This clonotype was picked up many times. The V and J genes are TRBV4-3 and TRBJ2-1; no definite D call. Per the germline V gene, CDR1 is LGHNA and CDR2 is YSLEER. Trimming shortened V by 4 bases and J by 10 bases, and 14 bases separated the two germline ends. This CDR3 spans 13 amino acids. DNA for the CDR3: TGCGCCAGCAGCCGAGACTTAAGATGGGAGCAGTTCTTC. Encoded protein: CASSRDLRWEQFF.

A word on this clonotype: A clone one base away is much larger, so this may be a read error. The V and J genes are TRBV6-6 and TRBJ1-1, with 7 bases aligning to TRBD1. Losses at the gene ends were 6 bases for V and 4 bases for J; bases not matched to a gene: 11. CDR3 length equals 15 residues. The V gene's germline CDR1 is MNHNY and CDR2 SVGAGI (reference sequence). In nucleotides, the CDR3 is TGTGCCAGCAGCCCACCGAGACAGGGTAGCACTGAAGCTTTCTTT. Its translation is CASSPPRQGSTEAFF.

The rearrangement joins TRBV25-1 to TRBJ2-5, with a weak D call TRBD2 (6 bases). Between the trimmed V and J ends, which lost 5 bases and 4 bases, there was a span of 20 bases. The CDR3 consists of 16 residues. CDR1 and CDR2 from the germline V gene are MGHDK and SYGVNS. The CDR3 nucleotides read TGTGCCAGCAGTACCCCACGTTCGGGGGTGAGAGAGACCCAGTACTTC. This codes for CASSTPRSGVRETQYF.

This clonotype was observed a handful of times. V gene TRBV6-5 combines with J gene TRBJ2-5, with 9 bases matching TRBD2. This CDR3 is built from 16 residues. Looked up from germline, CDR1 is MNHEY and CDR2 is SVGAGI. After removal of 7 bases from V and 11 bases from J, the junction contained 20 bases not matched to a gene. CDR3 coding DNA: TGTGCCAGCACCAAGGGGGGCGGGGGGGCGAGGAATGAGCAGTACTTC. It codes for CASTKGGGGARNEQYF.

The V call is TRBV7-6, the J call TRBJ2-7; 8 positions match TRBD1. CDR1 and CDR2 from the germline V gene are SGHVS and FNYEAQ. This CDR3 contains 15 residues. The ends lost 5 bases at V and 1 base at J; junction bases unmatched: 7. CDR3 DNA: TGTGCCAGCAGCCCCGGACAGGGTCGGTCCTACGAGCAGTACTTC. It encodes CASSPGQGRSYEQYF.

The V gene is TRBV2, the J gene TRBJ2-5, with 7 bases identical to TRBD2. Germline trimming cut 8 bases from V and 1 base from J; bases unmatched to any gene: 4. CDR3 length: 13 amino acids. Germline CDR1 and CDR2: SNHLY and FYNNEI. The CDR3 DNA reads TGTGCCAGCGGGCTAGCGGTCCAAGAGACCCAGTACTTC. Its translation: CASGLAVQETQYF.

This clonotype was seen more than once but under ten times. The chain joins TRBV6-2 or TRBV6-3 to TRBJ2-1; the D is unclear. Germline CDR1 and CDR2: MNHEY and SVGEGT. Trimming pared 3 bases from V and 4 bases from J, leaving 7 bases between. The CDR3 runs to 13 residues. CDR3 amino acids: CASSYGTYNEQFF. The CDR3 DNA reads TGTGCCAGCAGTTATGGTACATACAATGAGCAGTTCTTC.

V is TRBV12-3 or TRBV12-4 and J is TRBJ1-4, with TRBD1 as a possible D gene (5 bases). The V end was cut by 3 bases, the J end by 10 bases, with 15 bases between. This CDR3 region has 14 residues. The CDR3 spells CASSLGQSGGKLFF. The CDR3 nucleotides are TGTGCCAGCAGTTTGGGGCAGTCTGGGGGAAAACTGTTTTTT.

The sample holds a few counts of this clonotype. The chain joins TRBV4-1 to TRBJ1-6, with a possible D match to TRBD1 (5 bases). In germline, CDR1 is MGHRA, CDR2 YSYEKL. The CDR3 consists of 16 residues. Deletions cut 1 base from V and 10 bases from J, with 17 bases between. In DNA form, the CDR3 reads TGCGCCAGCAGCCAAGTGAAGGCAGGGAACGGATCACCCCTCCACTTT. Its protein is CASSQVKAGNGSPLHF.

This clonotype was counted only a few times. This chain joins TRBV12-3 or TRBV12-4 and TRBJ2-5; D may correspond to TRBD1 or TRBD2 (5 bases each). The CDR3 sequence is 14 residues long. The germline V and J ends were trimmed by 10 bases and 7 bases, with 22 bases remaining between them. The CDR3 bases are TGTGCCATCCGGGATGGGCGACCTCAGGGGACCCAGTACTTC. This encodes CAIRDGRPQGTQYF.

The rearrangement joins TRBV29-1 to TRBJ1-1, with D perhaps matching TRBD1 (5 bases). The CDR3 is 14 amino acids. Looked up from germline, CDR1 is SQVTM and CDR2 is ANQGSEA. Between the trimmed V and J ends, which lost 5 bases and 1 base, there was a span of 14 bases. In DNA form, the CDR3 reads TGCAGCGTTCGGAGGGGTCCGGAGAACACTGAAGCTTTCTTT. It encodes CSVRRGPENTEAFF. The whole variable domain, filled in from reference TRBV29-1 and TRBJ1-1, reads SAVISQKPSRDICQRGTSLTIQCQVDSQVTMMFWYRQQPGQSLTLIATANQGSEATYESGFVIDKFPISRPNLTFSTLTVSNMSPEDSSIYLCSVRRGPENTEAFFGQGTRLTVV.

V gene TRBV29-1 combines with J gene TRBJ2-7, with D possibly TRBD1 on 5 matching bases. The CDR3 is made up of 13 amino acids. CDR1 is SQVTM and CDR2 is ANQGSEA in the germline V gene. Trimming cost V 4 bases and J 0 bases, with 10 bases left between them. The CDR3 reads CSVVDSPSYEQYF. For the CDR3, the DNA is TGCAGCGTTGTCGACAGTCCCTCCTACGAGCAGTACTTC.